One and the same sample provided the 23 T cell receptor beta chains below, sequenced in a study of blood T cell repertoires in COVID-19. Only in-frame clones appear in the TCRdb table, and some are missing; sequencing was by immunoSEQ multiplex PCR. This table has some 45,000 clones, almost 85% appearing once. The sample comprised peripheral blood. The receptors here all came from a woman aged 60 to 75 with acute or convalescent COVID-19.

This clone was detected a few times. This rearrangement joins TRBV29-1 to TRBJ2-7, with a tentative D call TRBD2 (5 bases). This CDR3 comprises 12 residues. Germline CDR1 and CDR2: SQVTM and ANQGSEA. V lost 4 bases, J lost 3 bases, and 10 bases lay in between. This CDR3 reads CSVGRTDYEQYF. The CDR3 DNA sequence: TGCAGCGTTGGGCGGACTGACTACGAGCAGTACTTC.

The DNA of the CDR3 is TGTGCCAGCAGCAAAGAAGACAGGGAACTCCACGAGCAGTACTTC. This encodes CASSKEDRELHEQYF. V and J are TRBV21-1 and TRBJ2-7; TRBD1, the D gene given by the table, was not confirmed from the DNA. TRBV21-1 is annotated as a pseudogene. The CDR3 is made up of 15 amino acids.

The gene calls are TRBV2 and TRBJ2-1; D is unresolved. The V end was cut by 7 bases, the J end by 4 bases, with 11 bases between. Germline-derived CDR1 and CDR2 are SNHLY and FYNNEI. The CDR3 consists of 13 residues. As DNA, the CDR3 is TGTGCCAGCATCGGTCGCGCATACAATGAGCAGTTCTTC. Residues: CASIGRAYNEQFF.

This clone has only a few counts. This sequence joins TRBV5-1 and TRBJ1-1; no clear D. V shed 5 bases and J shed 5 bases, with 22 bases lying between them. Germline CDR1 reads SGHRS; CDR2 reads YFSETQ. The CDR3 totals 16 residues. The CDR3 here is CASSPTPFTGGTEAFF. The CDR3 coding sequence is TGCGCCAGCAGTCCCACCCCCTTTACTGGAGGGACTGAAGCTTTCTTT.

This clone was seen only a few times. Here the CDR3 DNA reads TGTGCCAGCAGCGTAACAGGGGGCACGGGAAACACCATATATTTT. Amino acids: CASSVTGGTGNTIYF. V is TRBV9 and J is TRBJ1-3; 9 bases align to TRBD1. This CDR3 has 15 amino acids. V dropped 1 base and J dropped 4; count of bases not matched to a gene: 3. CDR1 is SGDLS and CDR2 is YYNGEE in the germline V gene.

CDR3 coding DNA: TGTGCCAGCAGCTTGGGGGGGGTTACCTCACCCCTCCACTTT. Amino acids: CASSLGGVTSPLHF. V usage is TRBV5-6 and J usage is TRBJ1-6; tentatively, D is TRBD1 (5 bases). The V and J ends lost 0 bases and 10 bases respectively, with 11 bases between them. Germline V gene lookup returns CDR1 SGHDT and CDR2 YYEEEE. The CDR3 has 14 amino acids.

The genes are TRBV19 and TRBJ1-6; 7 nucleotides line up with TRBD1. The CDR3 spans 14 residues. V gave up 4 bases and J gave up 10 bases; unmatched junction bases: 7. From germline, CDR1 is LNHDA and CDR2 SQIVND (reference sequence). CDR3 amino acids: CASSTRGGNSPLHF. The CDR3 DNA follows: TGTGCCAGTAGTACCCGAGGGGGCAACTCACCCCTCCACTTT.

This chain joins TRBV29-1 and TRBJ2-1; 8 bases match TRBD1. The CDR3 spans 13 residues. Germline V gene sequence: CDR1 SQVTM, CDR2 ANQGSEA. V lost 7 bases, J lost 7 bases, and 9 bases stayed unmatched. CDR3 DNA sequence: TGCAGCGCCGGTCAGGGGGCTTGGAATGAGCAGTTCTTC. Encoded protein: CSAGQGAWNEQFF.

The chain is built from TRBV29-1 and TRBJ1-1, with 10 bases fitting TRBD1. Trimming took 3 bases from V and 7 from J; bases not matched to a gene: 8. The germline V gene encodes CDR1 SQVTM and CDR2 ANQGSEA. The CDR3 runs 14 residues. The CDR3 DNA sequence: TGCAGCGTTGAGAAGGGGACAGGGGCTAATGAAGCTTTCTTT. Translated, it gives CSVEKGTGANEAFF.

The CDR3, as DNA: TGTGCCAGCAGCTTAGGTCAACACCTCTCCTACAATGAGCAGTTCTTC. Translation gives CASSLGQHLSYNEQFF. The chain recombines TRBV7-2 with TRBJ2-1; D not certain. The V gene lost 1 base and the J gene lost 0 bases, with 10 bases spanning the gap. The CDR3 has 16 residues. The germline V gene encodes CDR1 SGHTA and CDR2 FQGNSA.

Turning to this clone: Other DNA sequences from this sample encode an identical CDR3 as well. V and J are TRBV18 and TRBJ1-1; tentatively, D is TRBD1 (5 bases). The CDR3 sequence is 15 residues long. V gave up 3 bases and J gave up 1 base, with 12 bases separating them. Per germline, CDR1 KGHSH and CDR2 LQKENI. CDR3 region: CASSPVDSANTEAFF. CDR3 DNA sequence: TGTGCCAGCTCACCTGTAGACAGCGCGAACACTGAAGCTTTCTTT.

The chain recombines TRBV3-1 (or the pseudogene TRBV3-2) with TRBJ2-3, with 12 bases identical to TRBD2. The CDR3 covers 16 residues. Germline CDR1 and CDR2: LGHDT and YNNKEL (reference sequence). Trimming removed 4 bases from V and 2 bases from J; junction bases left unmatched: 4. CDR3 loop: CASSLRTSGATDTQYF. The CDR3 DNA sequence: TGTGCCAGCAGCCTCCGGACTAGCGGGGCCACAGATACGCAGTATTTT.

DNA for the CDR3: TGTGCCAGCAGCGGCGGAGGAAACACTGAAGCTTTCTTT. It codes for CASSGGGNTEAFF. The chain carries TRBV9 and TRBJ1-1; D is undetermined. The germline gives CDR1 SGDLS, CDR2 YYNGEE. There are 13 residues in the CDR3. V was pared by 3 bases and J by 2 bases, with 8 bases between.

The gene calls are TRBV5-1 and TRBJ1-2; the D gene is possibly TRBD1 (5 bases). Germline V gene sequence: CDR1 SGHRS, CDR2 YFSETQ. Trimming stripped 5 bases from V and 6 bases from J, with 14 bases between. The CDR3 is made up of 13 amino acids. The CDR3: CASRLTGFDGYTF. CDR3 nucleotide sequence: TGCGCCAGCAGACTAACAGGTTTCGATGGCTACACCTTC.

The chain recombines TRBV6-5 with TRBJ1-4; D unresolved. V shed 7 bases and J shed 8 bases, with 14 bases lying between them. CDR1 is MNHEY and CDR2 is SVGAGI in the germline V gene. This CDR3 comprises 13 residues. DNA of the CDR3: TGTGCCAGCATGATTGAGGGTGGAGAAAAACTGTTTTTT. It specifies CASMIEGGEKLFF.

The V and J genes are TRBV4-2 and TRBJ2-6; D unresolved. The germline V gene encodes CDR1 LGHNA and CDR2 YNFKEQ. Between the trimmed V and J ends, which lost 6 bases and 0 bases, there was a span of 9 bases. CDR3 length equals 15 residues. The CDR3 sequence is CASRMGFSGANVLTF. CDR3 nucleotide sequence: TGTGCCAGCAGAATGGGCTTCTCTGGGGCCAACGTCCTGACTTTC.

The rearrangement uses TRBV12-3 or TRBV12-4 and TRBJ1-1; D is ambiguous. V was cut by 8 bases and J by 5 bases, with 6 bases left in between. CDR3 length equals 10 residues. The CDR3 nucleotides read TGTGCCAGCGGTCGGACTGAAGCTTTCTTT. Its protein product is CASGRTEAFF.

The V call is TRBV3-1 (or the pseudogene TRBV3-2), the J call TRBJ1-4, with TRBD1 as a possible D gene (5 bases). The ends were cut back, 7 bases at V and 2 bases at J, with 11 bases in the middle. The CDR3 has 14 residues. CDR1 and CDR2 (germline): LGHDT, YNNKEL (reference sequence). DNA of the CDR3: TGTGCCAGCAACCAGGACAACACTAATGAAAAACTGTTTTTT. As protein: CASNQDNTNEKLFF.

Written as DNA, the CDR3 is TGTGCCACCAGTGACTTCCAGGGGCCGAACACCGGGGAGCTGTTTTTT. Its protein product is CATSDFQGPNTGELFF. This sequence joins TRBV24-1 and TRBJ2-2, with a possible D match to TRBD1 (6 bases). CDR1 is KGHDR and CDR2 is SFDVKD in the germline V gene. CDR3 size: 16 residues. V lost 4 bases, J lost 0 bases, and 11 bases lay in between.

CDR3 DNA: TGTGCCAGCAGCTCCAGCGGGGGGAAGGATACGCAGTATTTT. Translated: CASSSSGGKDTQYF. The chain has TRBV9 and TRBJ2-3; the match to TRBD2 covers 9 bases. The V gene end was trimmed by 4 bases and the J gene end by 6 bases; junction bases not matched to a gene: 6. This CDR3 is built from 14 residues. Germline V CDR1 and CDR2: SGDLS, YYNGEE.

The chain combines TRBV4-1 with TRBJ1-5; no clear D gene. The CDR3 is 13 residues long. Germline CDR1 MGHRA, CDR2 YSYEKL. Trimming stripped 4 bases from V and 3 bases from J, with 7 bases between. The chain's CDR3 is CASSPEHNQPQHF. The CDR3 DNA is TGCGCCAGCAGCCCAGAACACAATCAGCCCCAGCATTTT.

This chain links TRBV15 with TRBJ2-1; 8 bases align to TRBD2. The CDR3 has 16 residues. The V gene's germline CDR1 is LNHNV and CDR2 YYDKDF (reference sequence). With 0 bases clipped from V and 4 bases from J, the junction kept 5 bases outside the gene matches. The CDR3 region is CATSRDGGGHYNEQFF. The CDR3 DNA sequence: TGTGCCACCAGCAGAGACGGCGGGGGGCATTACAATGAGCAGTTCTTC.

The chain links TRBV4-1 to TRBJ2-3; perhaps TRBD2 as D (5 bases). The CDR3 has 14 residues. Trimming removed 1 base from V and 1 base from J, with 6 bases in between. The germline V gene has CDR1 MGHRA and CDR2 YSYEKL. The CDR3: CASSQGERTDTQYF. CDR3 coding DNA: TGCGCCAGCAGCCAAGGGGAGCGCACAGATACGCAGTATTTT.